This entry is about one TCR beta chain. Its specificity is unknown. The data were obtained in a study of OX40 agonist ivuxolimab in advanced cancers. On the study more broadly: Ivuxolimab is a fully human IgG2 antibody that activates OX40 (CD134). General study points: The investigators did not determine what antigen specificity the expanded peripheral T cells had.

Libraries were prepared by immunoSEQ multiplex PCR; TCRdb keeps only in-frame clonotypes and omits some of them. The table lists about 41,000 clones, more than 65% of them singletons. The CDR3 runs to 14 residues. Trimming removed 6 bases from V and 2 bases from J; junction bases left unmatched: 4. Germline V gene sequence: CDR1 MNHNY, CDR2 SVGAGI (reference sequence). The V call is TRBV6-6, the J call TRBJ1-2; 9 nucleotides agree with TRBD1. The origin of this receptor is an adult with an advanced solid tumor such as melanoma, head and neck, liver or kidney cancer. The sample in question was CD4+ or CD8+ T cells sorted from blood, obtained in a trial of the OX40 agonist ivuxolimab. The CDR3 loop is CASRGGTGNYGYTF. CDR3 DNA sequence: TGTGCCAGCAGGGGAGGGACAGGGAACTATGGCTACACCTTC.